Listed here is a single TCR beta chain. The antigen remains unidentified. Here immunoSEQ multiplex PCR was the method, and the copy in TCRdb shows in-frame clones only, minus some. This table has about 100,000 clones, around 90% appearing once. Collection occurred without any documented infections or immune events in donors. This specimen comes from a study of identifying expanded T cells in peripheral blood. The CDR3 loop spans 15 amino acids. The ends lost 3 bases at V and 9 bases at J; junction bases unmatched: 11. CDR1 and CDR2 (germline): SGDLS, YYNGEE. Study-wide points: Clone count variance between approximately 2-week samples rose with total template count. Technical replicates showed about 1.2 changed clones; two weeks 15 to 20; four weeks 19.

The J gene is TRBJ2-1, the V gene TRBV9, with 8 nucleotides matching TRBD2. Sequenced sample: blood. The origin of this receptor is a person aged 18 to 70 in good health. CDR3 coding DNA: TGTGCCAGCAGCGGCGGGACTAGTTTAGACTTTGAGCAGTTCTTC. Its protein is CASSGGTSLDFEQFF.